The 27 T cell receptor beta chains given below trace back to one sample, sequenced in a study of blood T cells in healthy people across ages. With a J-beta primer mix and a sample-barcoded 5' primer, a second PCR ran about 7 to 11 cycles. Via MiXCR, TCRdb re-called the 5' RACE reads, giving one row per CDR3 protein. Here the sample spans hundreds of thousands of distinct CDR3 sequences, roughly 27% being singletons. Sequencing input: blood. Source of these receptors: a woman in her seventies in good health.

This clonotype was picked up a small number of times. The V and J genes are TRBV2 and TRBJ2-5; D is perhaps TRBD2 (5 bases). Germline CDR1 is SNHLY and CDR2 is FYNNEI. V lost 6 bases, J lost 3 bases, and 14 bases lay in between. The CDR3 covers 14 residues. The CDR3: CASRQREREETQYF. In DNA, the CDR3 is TGTGCCAGCAGACAAAGGGAGAGGGAAGAGACCCAGTACTTC.

This chain connects TRBV6-1 to TRBJ1-2; 7 bases align to TRBD1. Germline V gene lookup returns CDR1 MNHNS and CDR2 SASEGT. The CDR3 covers 13 residues. Trimming removed 5 bases from V and 7 bases from J; junction bases left unmatched: 7. CDR3 sequence: CASSLDRDSGYTF. CDR3 coding DNA: TGTGCCAGCAGTCTAGACAGGGATTCTGGCTACACCTTC.

This clonotype is labeled as medium-sized. V and J are TRBV4-2 and TRBJ1-6; D is perhaps TRBD1 (5 bases). The CDR3 consists of 16 residues. V was shortened by 4 bases and J by 7 bases, with 17 bases between the two germline ends. Germline V lookup: CDR1 LGHNA, CDR2 YNFKEQ. CDR3 DNA: TGTGCCAGCAGCCCAAGAGAGGGACGGCTAAATTCACCCCTCCACTTT. The encoded protein is CASSPREGRLNSPLHF.

This clonotype was counted only a few times. The rearrangement links TRBV6-2 or TRBV6-3 to TRBJ1-2; weak D call: TRBD1 (6 bases). V lost 8 bases and J lost 7, with 26 bases in between. The CDR3 sequence is 16 residues long. CDR1 and CDR2 from the germline V gene are MNHEY and SVGEGT. CDR3 bases: TGTGCCAGCGGTACCTCGACAGGAAAGGCATTCGCTGGCTACACCTTC. Its translation: CASGTSTGKAFAGYTF.

The chain has TRBV11-1 and TRBJ2-5; 11 nucleotides agree with TRBD1. The J call may be wrong; the DNA end is better matched by TRBJ2-1. Germline assignment: CDR1 SGHAT and CDR2 FQDESV (reference sequence). The CDR3 contains 20 residues. CDR3 nucleotides: TGTGCCAGCAGCCCACGGCTAGGGGACAGGGGGAACCCCCTCCGGAATGAGCAGTTCTTC. Protein: CASSPRLGDRGNPLRNEQFF.

This chain connects TRBV28 to TRBJ2-5, with a possible D match to TRBD1 (5 bases). The CDR3 is made up of 14 amino acids. CDR1 and CDR2 from the germline V gene are MDHEN and SYDVKM. V shed 3 bases and J shed 0 bases, with 8 bases lying between them. The CDR3 loop reads CASSFGANQETQYF. The DNA for the CDR3 is TGTGCCAGCAGTTTTGGGGCTAACCAAGAGACCCAGTACTTC.

This clonotype turned up a few times. V and J are TRBV3-1 and TRBJ1-1; D is undetermined. CDR1 is LGHDT and CDR2 is YNNKEL in the germline V gene (reference sequence). The CDR3 covers 12 residues. V was clipped by 6 bases and J by 7 bases, with 12 bases between them. The CDR3 DNA follows: TGTGCCAGCAGTCGGACCCTAATTGAAGCTTTCTTT. Translating it yields CASSRTLIEAFF.

The V gene is TRBV2, the J gene TRBJ1-1; D remains ambiguous. Germline V gene lookup returns CDR1 SNHLY and CDR2 FYNNEI. CDR3 length: 15 amino acids. V was clipped by 4 bases and J by 4 bases, with 16 bases between them. CDR3 sequence (DNA): TGTGCCAGCAGTGGGGGTTTAGAGGAACGCACTGAAGCTTTCTTT. Translating it yields CASSGGLEERTEAFF. The entire variable domain, with the rest obtained from reference TRBV2 and TRBJ1-1, is as follows: EPEVTQTPSHQVTQMGQEVILRCVPISNHLYFYWYRQILGQKVEFLVSFYNNEISEKSEIFDDQFSVERPDGSNFTLKIRSTKLEDSAMYFCASSGGLEERTEAFFGQGTRLTVV.

This clonotype has just a few counts. This rearrangement joins TRBV20-1 to TRBJ2-5, with 7 bases identical to TRBD2. The DNA end favors TRBJ2-7, so the J call may be wrong. Per the germline V gene, CDR1 is DFQATT and CDR2 is SNEGSKA (reference sequence). The CDR3 has 14 amino acids. CDR3 sequence (DNA): TGCAGTGCTAGAATCCCTAGCGGAACCTACGAGCAGTACTTC. It is translated as CSARIPSGTYEQYF.

The gene calls are TRBV6-4 and TRBJ2-6; D not resolved. In germline, CDR1 is MRHNA, CDR2 SNTAGT. V lost 3 bases, J lost 0 bases, and 9 bases lay in between. The length of the CDR3 is 16 residues. The DNA of the CDR3 is TGTGCCAGCAGTGAGGTGGCCCCCTCTGGGGCCAACGTCCTGACTTTC. The encoded protein is CASSEVAPSGANVLTF.

This clonotype was counted many times. This chain joins TRBV18 and TRBJ1-4; D call uncertain. The CDR3 runs to 15 residues. V was pared by 0 bases and J by 7 bases, with 12 bases between. Germline values: CDR1 KGHSH, CDR2 LQKENI. The CDR3: CASSPPASSGEKLFF. CDR3 nucleotide sequence: TGTGCCAGCTCACCACCCGCCTCGTCGGGTGAAAAACTGTTTTTT.

In DNA form, the CDR3 reads TGTGCCAGCAGTTTAGCCCCCGGGGGCAATCAGCCCCAGCATTTT. This encodes CASSLAPGGNQPQHF. The rearrangement uses TRBV12-3 or TRBV12-4 and TRBJ1-5; no clear D. V was pared by 0 bases and J by 2 bases, with 8 bases between. The CDR3 runs to 15 residues.

This clonotype was picked up one time. This chain joins TRBV4-1 and TRBJ2-1; weak D call: TRBD1 (6 bases). CDR1 is MGHRA, CDR2 YSYEKL, per germline. This CDR3 is built from 16 residues. V lost 1 base, J lost 6 bases, and 16 bases lay in between. CDR3 amino acids: CASSQGDIGGSNEQFF. The CDR3 nucleotides are TGCGCCAGCAGCCAAGGGGACATAGGAGGATCCAATGAGCAGTTCTTC.

This chain uses TRBV13 with TRBJ2-5; TRBD2 matches 11 bases. The DNA end is more similar to TRBJ2-7, so the J call may be wrong. The length of the CDR3 is 16 residues. The germline CDR1 and CDR2 sequences are PRHDT and FYEKMQ (reference sequence). The CDR3 DNA reads as TGTGCCAGCAGCTCCGTAGCGGGAGGGGTCGCGGGCGAGCAGTACTTC. Protein sequence: CASSSVAGGVAGEQYF.

This clonotype has just a few counts. The CDR3 sequence: CSVEDPRGASSYNEQFF. In DNA form, the CDR3 reads TGCAGCGTTGAAGATCCCCGGGGGGCGAGCTCCTACAATGAGCAGTTCTTC. The rearrangement links TRBV29-1 to TRBJ2-1, with a possible D match to TRBD2 (7 bases). V was pared by 0 bases and J by 0 bases, with 15 bases between. Germline V gene lookup returns CDR1 SQVTM and CDR2 ANQGSEA. This CDR3 is 17 amino acids long.

This chain links TRBV3-1 with TRBJ1-4; 7 nucleotides line up with TRBD1. Unmatched junction bases numbered 10, after V lost 1 base and J lost 8 bases. Germline CDR1 LGHDT, CDR2 YNNKEL (reference sequence). The CDR3 is made up of 16 amino acids. CDR3: CASSQVIPGGLEKLFF. The CDR3 DNA reads TGTGCCAGCAGCCAAGTTATTCCAGGGGGGTTGGAAAAACTGTTTTTT.

This clonotype was recorded only once. The chain links TRBV6-2 or TRBV6-3 to TRBJ2-7, with D perhaps TRBD2 (6 bases). The CDR3 consists of 15 residues. Germline V CDR1 and CDR2: MNHEY, SVGEGT. Between the trimmed V and J ends, which lost 8 bases and 0 bases, there was a span of 17 bases. CDR3 sequence: CASSRGGASSYEQYF. CDR3 DNA sequence: TGTGCCAGCTCCCGTGGCGGGGCCAGCTCCTACGAGCAGTACTTC.

This clonotype was seen only a few times. V is TRBV3-1 and J is TRBJ2-5, with D tentatively TRBD1 (5 bases). The better agreement between TRBJ2-7 and the DNA end casts doubt on the J call. This CDR3 has 12 amino acids. Germline V lookup: CDR1 LGHDT, CDR2 YNNKEL (reference sequence). The CDR3 loop is CASSQEGHEQYF. As DNA, the CDR3 is TGTGCCAGCAGCCAAGAGGGGCACGAGCAGTACTTC.

This clonotype was counted only a few times. This chain connects TRBV29-1 to TRBJ2-7, with D tentatively TRBD1 or TRBD2 (6 bases each). The CDR3 contains 13 residues. V lost 4 bases to trimming and J lost 7 bases, with 17 bases between them. In germline, CDR1 is SQVTM, CDR2 ANQGSEA. CDR3 sequence: CSVGIMGAGEQYF. The CDR3 nucleotides are TGCAGCGTTGGTATTATGGGGGCGGGAGAGCAGTACTTC.

This clonotype was observed a handful of times. The J gene is TRBJ1-5, the V gene TRBV20-1; D is unresolved. The CDR3 consists of 15 residues. The V and J ends lost 5 bases and 5 bases respectively, with 19 bases between them. Germline values: CDR1 DFQATT, CDR2 SNEGSKA (reference sequence). The CDR3 DNA sequence: TGCAGTGCTCCGGATGGCCGGACCGCTGATCAGCCCCAGCATTTT. It encodes CSAPDGRTADQPQHF.

The genes are TRBV6-1 and TRBJ2-2, with 7 bases that match TRBD1. Germline values: CDR1 MNHNS, CDR2 SASEGT. The V segment lost 11 bases and the J segment 0 bases; nucleotides outside the gene matches: 3. CDR3 length: 13 residues. CDR3 sequence (DNA): TGTGCCGGGACAGTTTCGAACACCGGGGAGCTGTTTTTT. This codes for CAGTVSNTGELFF.

This clonotype came up once. The V and J genes are TRBV12-3 or TRBV12-4 and TRBJ2-3; no clear D gene. Trimming removed 8 bases from V and 3 bases from J, with 9 bases in between. CDR3 length: 12 amino acids. The CDR3 sequence is CASDVRTDTQYF. DNA of the CDR3: TGTGCCAGCGACGTGAGAACAGATACGCAGTATTTT.

This clonotype was seen just once. This chain connects TRBV4-3 to TRBJ2-3, with no clear D. This CDR3 comprises 13 residues. V shed 1 base and J shed 5 bases, with 7 bases lying between them. Germline CDR1 reads LGHNA; CDR2 reads YSLEER. In DNA form, the CDR3 reads TGCGCCAGCAGCCAAGTGTTCAGAGATACGCAGTATTTT. This encodes CASSQVFRDTQYF.

V is TRBV6-6 and J is TRBJ2-3; 8 positions agree with TRBD2. The CDR3 spans 18 residues. With 0 bases clipped from V and 1 base from J, the junction kept 9 bases outside the gene matches. From germline, CDR1 is MNHNY and CDR2 SVGAGI (reference sequence). In DNA, the CDR3 is TGTGCCAGCAGTTACTCCCCCGGGGGGGCGGCCCGCACAGATACGCAGTATTTT. This sequence encodes CASSYSPGGAARTDTQYF.

This clonotype occurred a few times. The V and J genes are TRBV5-1 and TRBJ2-2; 7 bases map to TRBD2. The germline CDR1 and CDR2 sequences are SGHRS and YFSETQ. The CDR3 sequence is 12 residues long. Unmatched junction bases numbered 1, after V lost 4 bases and J lost 7 bases. The CDR3 sequence: CASSGGGGELFF. CDR3 DNA sequence: TGCGCCAGCAGCGGCGGGGGCGGGGAGCTGTTTTTT.

This chain connects TRBV5-8 to TRBJ1-4; D is ambiguous. Deletions cut 0 bases from V and 3 bases from J, with 6 bases between. The CDR3 is 14 amino acids. Germline V CDR1 and CDR2: SGHTS, YDEGEE. CDR3 nucleotides: TGTGCCAGCAGCTTGGGGGTAGCTAATGAAAAACTGTTTTTT. Its protein is CASSLGVANEKLFF.

The chain has TRBV24-1 and TRBJ2-3; 8 bases fit TRBD2. CDR1 and CDR2 (germline): KGHDR, SFDVKD. V lost 5 bases, J lost 2 bases, and 2 bases stayed unmatched. The CDR3 extends over 14 amino acids. The CDR3, as DNA: TGTGCCACCAGTGGGCGGGGGGCCACAGATACGCAGTATTTT. The encoded protein is CATSGRGATDTQYF.